This TCR beta chain was identified in a study of T cells after posttransplantation cyclophosphamide. The germline V gene encodes CDR1 MGHRA and CDR2 YSYEKL. This CDR3 has 13 amino acids. V gave up 2 bases and J gave up 13 bases, with 14 bases separating them. Only in-frame clones appear in the TCRdb table, and some are missing; sequencing was by immunoSEQ multiplex PCR. The sample includes 25,000 to 40,000 clones, around nine tenths of them seen just once. Study-wide results and limits: TRB overlap between skin or GI tissue T cells and blood was limited. TRB clonality was highly associated with recipient CMV seropositivity and reactivation.

On this clone: The antigen remains unidentified.

The naive gate required viable CD3+CD4+ or CD3+CD8+ cells with CCR7+CD45RA+CD45RO-CD95-CD27+CD28+ phenotype. The source of this sequence is a man in his thirties or forties in good health and a related stem cell transplant donor. Sample: naive CD4+ T cells sorted from blood. The J gene is TRBJ1-4, the V gene TRBV4-1, with D unresolved. CDR3 in amino acids: CASSQPSLNSLFF. The DNA for the CDR3 is TGCGCCAGCAGCCAACCCTCCCTAAATTCACTGTTTTTT.